These T cell receptor beta chains were read from a single sample in a study of T cell responses to AZD1222 COVID-19 vaccine. Profiling relied on immunoSEQ multiplex PCR, and the TCRdb table lists in-frame clones only, not all of them. The data hold more than 140,000 clones, with 89% observed a single time. The sample consisted of peripheral blood, taken on day 0 of AZD1222 vaccination. All receptors come from an adult in good health. The CDR3 runs from the conserved cysteine through the conserved F or W. Each record gives: V gene, CDR3 length, clone size, D gene, J gene, CDR3 protein, CDR3 DNA. A D gene is named only where the DNA matches it firmly. Expanded clones get a size class; other rows say once, few or many, or leave the size out.

TRBV7-2,14,.,TRBD2,TRBJ2-2,CASSPLAGAGELFF,TGTGCCAGCAGCCCCTTAGCGGGAGCCGGGGAGCTGTTTTTT
TRBV28,14,.,.,TRBJ2-2,CASRDPMNTGELFF,TGTGCCAGCAGGGACCCAATGAACACCGGGGAGCTGTTTTTT
TRBV4-3,14,.,.,TRBJ2-1,CASSQGTGSNEQFF,TGCGCCAGCAGCCAAGGAACGGGGTCCAATGAGCAGTTCTTC
TRBV19,16,once,TRBD1,TRBJ1-5,CASIRGTGNSNQPQHF,TGTGCCAGTATCCGCGGGACAGGTAATAGCAATCAGCCCCAGCATTTT
TRBV7-9,16,.,.,TRBJ2-5,CASSPPYRDGRETQYF,TGTGCCAGCAGCCCTCCCTATAGGGACGGGCGAGAGACCCAGTACTTC
TRBV12-3/TRBV12-4,13,.,.,TRBJ2-7,CASSLDRAGEQYF,TGTGCCAGCAGTTTAGACAGGGCCGGCGAGCAGTACTTC
TRBV13,16,once,.,TRBJ1-1,CASSPYNGGMNTEAFF,TGTGCCAGCAGCCCTTATAACGGGGGAATGAACACTGAAGCTTTCTTT
TRBV7-7,15,.,TRBD1,TRBJ2-7,CASSLTGTEFFEQYF,TGTGCTAGCAGCCTAACCGGGACAGAGTTTTTCGAGCAGTACTTC
TRBV28,13,.,.,TRBJ1-4,CASSLLRGEKLFF,TGTGCCAGCAGTTTACTACGGGGGGAAAAACTGTTTTTT
TRBV27,14,once,.,TRBJ2-7,CASSLSLEVHEQYF,TGTGCCAGCAGTTTATCGCTAGAGGTCCACGAGCAGTACTTC
TRBV4-3,16,once,TRBD2,TRBJ2-2,CASSQDRTSLTGELFF,TGCGCCAGCAGCCAAGATCGGACTAGCCTCACCGGGGAGCTGTTTTTT
TRBV5-6,16,.,TRBD2,TRBJ2-1,CASSQAGLAVYNEQFF,TGTGCCAGCAGCCAAGCTGGACTAGCGGTTTACAATGAGCAGTTCTTC
TRBV4-1,14,.,.,TRBJ2-3,CASSQSWEWDTQYF,TGCGCCAGCAGCCAGTCGTGGGAGTGGGATACGCAGTATTTT
TRBV5-1,12,.,.,TRBJ2-5,CASSLDGETQYF,TGCGCCAGCAGCTTGGACGGGGAGACCCAGTACTTC
TRBV6-6,17,.,.,TRBJ1-5,CASSLQQGPVSNQPQHF,TGTGCCAGCAGTCTTCAACAGGGTCCGGTGAGCAATCAGCCCCAGCATTTT
TRBV24-1,16,.,TRBD2,TRBJ2-5,CATSEPTSGRGETQYF,TGTGCCACCAGTGAGCCGACTAGCGGGAGAGGAGAGACCCAGTACTTC
TRBV6-5,14,few,.,TRBJ1-4,CASSRGVTSEKLFF,TGTGCCAGCAGTCGGGGGGTTACTAGTGAAAAACTGTTTTTT
TRBV28,17,.,TRBD2,TRBJ2-3,CASSPMTSGFSTDTQYF,TGTGCCAGCAGTCCCATGACTAGCGGGTTCTCCACAGATACGCAGTATTTT
TRBV14,13,.,TRBD1,TRBJ1-6,CASSLTGYSPLHF,TGTGCCAGCAGCCTGACAGGGTATTCACCCCTCCACTTT
TRBV28,11,.,TRBD2,TRBJ2-5,CASSGGGTQYF,TGTGCCAGCAGCGGGGGGGGGACCCAGTACTTC
TRBV2,15,once,.,TRBJ1-4,CASRYLGSTNEKLFF,TGTGCCAGCCGATATTTGGGGTCAACTAATGAAAAACTGTTTTTT
TRBV7-9,15,.,TRBD2,TRBJ2-3,CASSMRGEGTDTQYF,TGTGCCAGCAGCATGCGGGGGGAGGGCACAGATACGCAGTATTTT
TRBV20-1,17,.,TRBD1,TRBJ1-5,CSASEYRGLGRDQPQHF,TGCAGTGCTAGTGAGTACAGGGGGCTTGGGAGAGATCAGCCCCAGCATTTT
TRBV6-5,15,.,TRBD1,TRBJ2-7,CASRLYRDRVYEQYF,TGTGCCAGCAGACTATACCGGGACAGGGTCTACGAGCAGTACTTC
TRBV4-2,14,.,.,TRBJ2-1,CASSQDLAGNEQFF,TGTGCCAGCAGCCAAGATCTGGCTGGGAATGAGCAGTTCTTC
TRBV5-5,16,.,TRBD2,TRBJ2-5,CASSLAGSGGQETQYF,TGTGCCAGCAGCTTGGCCGGTTCGGGGGGCCAAGAGACCCAGTACTTC
TRBV4-1,14,.,.,TRBJ1-5,CASSRAGIGQPQHF,TGCGCCAGCAGCCGGGCAGGGATTGGACAGCCCCAGCATTTT
TRBV14,16,.,TRBD2,TRBJ2-1,CASSPLGTSDYNEQFF,TGTGCCAGCAGCCCCCTCGGGACTAGCGACTACAATGAGCAGTTCTTC
TRBV7-2,13,.,.,TRBJ1-2,CASSSPGGYGYTF,TGTGCCAGCAGCTCCCCTGGGGGCTATGGCTACACCTTC
TRBV7-2,14,.,TRBD1,TRBJ1-2,CASSLDRGSGGYTF,TGTGCCAGCAGCCTAGACAGGGGGAGTGGGGGCTACACCTTC
TRBV28,13,.,.,TRBJ1-1,CASSRFFGTEAFF,TGTGCCAGCAGTCGCTTCTTCGGCACTGAAGCTTTCTTT
TRBV28,16,.,.,TRBJ1-6,CASSLPRGSQNSPLHF,TGTGCCAGCAGTTTACCGCGGGGCTCTCAGAATTCACCCCTCCACTTT
TRBV29-1,11,.,.,TRBJ1-3,CSLAEGNTIYF,TGCAGCCTTGCAGAGGGAAACACCATATATTTT
TRBV9,15,.,.,TRBJ1-3,CASSPHSGAGNTIYF,TGTGCCAGCAGCCCTCACTCAGGGGCTGGAAACACCATATATTTT
TRBV12-3/TRBV12-4,13,.,.,TRBJ2-1,CASSLAPLDEQFF,TGTGCCAGCAGTTTAGCCCCCCTCGATGAGCAGTTCTTC
TRBV5-4,16,.,.,TRBJ1-4,CASSLGRGATNEKLFF,TGTGCCAGCAGCTTGGGCAGGGGAGCAACTAATGAAAAACTGTTTTTT
TRBV6-4,15,.,TRBD1,TRBJ2-3,CASSDGTGGTDTQYF,TGTGCCAGCAGTGACGGGACAGGGGGCACAGATACGCAGTATTTT
TRBV28,11,.,.,TRBJ1-2,CASSFNYGYTF,TGTGCCAGCAGTTTCAACTATGGCTACACCTTC
TRBV7-9,15,.,TRBD1,TRBJ2-1,CASSIGTGIGDEQFF,TGTGCCAGCAGCATCGGGACAGGGATCGGCGATGAGCAGTTCTTC
TRBV7-7,17,.,TRBD2,TRBJ2-2,CASSLVAGGPGTGELFF,TGTGCCAGCAGCTTAGTAGCGGGAGGGCCCGGCACCGGGGAGCTGTTTTTT
TRBV2,12,once,TRBD1,TRBJ1-1,CASIRTGGEAFF,TGTGCCAGCATTAGGACAGGGGGCGAAGCTTTCTTT